The T cell receptor (beta chain) under discussion was sequenced for a study of OX40 agonist ivuxolimab in advanced cancers. About the full investigation: Ivuxolimab was an agonistic, fully human IgG2 monoclonal antibody directed against OX40 (CD134), a costimulatory receptor. Intravenous ivuxolimab was administered to patients every 2 weeks at six dose levels: 0.01, 0.1, 0.3, 1.5, 3 and 10 mg/kg. Of the roughly 51 patients in dose escalation, some 19 had hepatocellular carcinoma, approximately 15 had melanoma, 9 had renal cell carcinoma and 9 had head and neck cancer. In the dose-escalation cohort, 82.7% of patients were male, and the mean age was roughly 60 years, with a range of roughly 23 to 85. Prior anti-PD-1, anti-PD-L1 or anti-CTLA-4 therapy was permitted, and checkpoint inhibitors had been received by around 40% of dose-escalation patients. Partial responses occurred in three dose-escalation patients, of whom one had hepatocellular carcinoma and two had cutaneous melanoma. The point of sequencing TCRbeta in the periphery was to test whether ivuxolimab changed TCR sequence diversity and drove clonal T-cell expansion. The paper reports the monotherapy dose-escalation portion (N = 52 patients) of the phase I ivuxolimab trial.

Patients with autoimmune disease history or receiving systemic immunosuppression were excluded from the trial. Peripheral blood for TCR sequencing was collected from all dose cohorts at baseline, on cycle 4 day 1, and on cycle 7 day 1. Samples came from an open-label, multicenter, first-in-human phase I dose-escalation trial of ivuxolimab. Adults with locally advanced or metastatic head and neck squamous cell, hepatocellular, melanoma or renal cell carcinoma were enrolled in the trial. Before TCR sequencing, CD4+ T cells and CD8+ T cells from peripheral blood were sorted into separate populations. Including cysteine and phenylalanine, the CDR3 has 15 amino acids. The retained sequence is limited to the CDR3, 45 bases, with the frame set at the first base. For CDR1 and CDR2, the germline V gene lists SGHRS and YFSETQ. The V and J ends are trimmed by 0 bases and 3 bases, leaving 13 bases between them.

General conclusions and limits of the study: Low levels of normalized T-cell clonal expansion were also seen in some nonresponding patients. The antigen specificity of the peripheral T cells that underwent clonal expansion was not determined. After ivuxolimab, expanded clones were on average more numerous among CD8+ T cells than among CD4+ T cells. Partial responders in the 0.1-3.0 mg/kg groups had among the lowest normalized peripheral clonal expansion, especially among CD8+ T cells. At doses from 0.1 to 3.0 mg/kg, clonal expansion was seen in both CD4+ and CD8+ blood T cells between baseline and week 6.

To sequence the TCRbeta CDR3 region, genomic DNA was isolated from the sorted cells. The immunoSEQ Assay was used to sequence the TCRbeta CDR3 regions. Not all clones reach the TCRdb copy of this immuneACCESS table, which keeps in-frame sequences only. Checked studies attribute under half of the gap to unresolved V genes and leave the rest unexplained. The sample table shows tens of thousands of clones, and roughly 80% are seen once. Clones ranked in the top ten supply over 4.5% of the sample. Concerning this clone: It has no known antigen specificity. No base quality values were provided; no much bigger clone lies one nucleotide off.

The chain was built from TRBV5-1 and TRBJ2-7, with no confident D gene call. This TCR was sampled from an adult with an advanced solid tumor such as melanoma, head and neck, liver or kidney cancer. This material consisted of CD4+ or CD8+ T cells sorted from blood, taken in a trial of the OX40 agonist ivuxolimab. The CDR3 region has the sequence CASSLGELQSYEQYF. In nucleotides, the sequence is TGCGCCAGCAGCTTGGGCGAGCTCCAGAGCTACGAGCAGTACTTC.